This TCR beta chain was profiled in a study of shared clonotypes between healthy human individuals. Comments on this clone: The antigen remains undetermined.

Study-wide results and limits: The study generally estimated greater richness for naive than memory subsets.

From germline, CDR1 is SGHNT and CDR2 YYREEE (reference sequence). This CDR3 comprises 14 residues. V was pared by 1 base and J by 5 bases, with 10 bases between. The donors were all Caucasian adults (living in Nashville, Tennessee). The protocol was immunoSEQ multiplex PCR, while the TCRdb copy is restricted to in-frame clones and leaves out a portion. The profile covers just under 350,000 clones, with roughly 70% appearing a single time and less than 11% taken by the ten largest. Input material: memory CD4+ T cells sorted from blood. Subset: CD45RA-negative fraction. This chain joins TRBV5-4 and TRBJ2-4; D unresolved. This receptor was taken from a man aged 25 to 40 in good health. CDR3 sequence: CASSLRDGENIQYF. The CDR3 nucleotides read TGTGCCAGCAGCTTGCGTGATGGCGAAAACATTCAGTACTTC.